This TCR beta chain comes out of a study of cytomegalovirus exposure and HLA in healthy donors. Study conclusions and caveats: Researchers catalogued roughly 170 TCR beta chains as cytomegalovirus-associated.

With 60 Vbeta and 13 Jbeta primers, the PCR was carried out. Some clones are missing from TCRdb's copy, which holds only in-frame ones; the method was immunoSEQ multiplex PCR. There are 90,000 to 100,000 clones in the sample; roughly 80% occur only once, and approximately 8% lies in the top ten. This clone was counted only a few times. Its target is not known. Trimming stripped 5 bases from V and 5 bases from J, with 22 bases between. CDR3 length: 16 residues. CDR1 and CDR2 (germline): MNHEY, SMNVEV (reference sequence). The sample taken for sequencing was PBMCs. This sequence originates from a female donor in good health and CMV-seronegative. The chain couples TRBV27 to TRBJ2-7, with a tentative D call TRBD2 (5 bases). CDR3 residues: CASSPILGMEAHEQYF. The CDR3, as DNA: TGTGCCAGCAGTCCTATCCTAGGGATGGAGGCCCACGAGCAGTACTTC.